This TCR beta chain was sequenced during a study of shared clonotypes between healthy human individuals (dated by TCRdb to 2020 to 2022). Context from the whole study: The cohort comprised a couple of women and a few men aged 18 to 49 years. Leukapheresis yielded between about 0.85 and 9 billion PBMCs per donor. Libraries were prepared and TCR repertoires were sequenced by different laboratories using diverse techniques, in order to increase sequencing depth and limit assay-specific biases. To estimate repertoire size and how much clonotypes are shared between individuals, the study performed deep sequencing of blood TCR repertoires from roughly five healthy adults. For each donor, CD4 naive and CD4 memory were each run on three plates, CD8 naive on two plates, and CD8 memory on one plate. What the research found in general, with its limitations: Because the study included only a small number of donors, the genetic and exposure-history diversity represented was limited. Estimated clonotype richness was generally larger for naive than for memory subsets. Only blood was sampled, and tissue TCR repertoires likely differ from those in blood. Incomplete sequencing was indicated by rarefaction of sorted-subset datasets, despite the large sequencing depth. Pairwise subsampling indicated that sequencing depth was expected to affect the degree of clonotype sharing among donors. Sharing across several donors was observed for roughly 5.4% of naive CD4, over 3% of naive CD8, 2.3% of memory CD4, and around 0.4% of memory CD8 clonotypes. Compared with non-shared clonotypes, clonotypes shared by all four sorted-subset donors had higher generation probabilities.

From cysteine to phenylalanine, the CDR3 is 15 amino acids long. Only the CDR3 DNA is retained, 45 bases long and in frame from the first base. V is reduced by 3 bases and J by 7 bases, leaving a spacing of 17 bases between them. Per the germline V gene, SNHLY is the CDR1 and FYNNEI is the CDR2. The donors were healthy, HIV-negative adults with no recently reported acute infections or vaccinations. Every donor was a Caucasian adult living in Nashville, Tennessee, USA. The CD8 memory samples were a combination of magnetically selected CD45RO+ cells and CCR7-negative CD45RA+ effector memory (TemRA) cells. Blood was obtained by leukapheresis, after which PBMCs were separated by Ficoll-Histopaque density gradient centrifugation and cryopreserved in liquid nitrogen vapor phase. Analytical flow cytometry was used to check the purity and quantity of each magnetically sorted T cell population. Genomic DNA was isolated from each sorted fraction and quantified by UV absorbance on a Nanodrop 2000c.

TCR CDR3 regions were amplified from genomic DNA by multiplex PCR using the deep immunoSEQ assay. Extracted genomic DNA from each cell subset was distributed evenly across all wells of several immunoSEQ 96-well plates, and each plate was treated as a replicate. For sorted subsets, approximately 190 ng genomic DNA, equal to 30,000 or so T cell genomes, was loaded into each replicate PCR. The purified libraries were quantified using a Qubit 3.0 fluorometer, sized with a Bioanalyzer 2100, and then quantified again using the KAPA Library Quantification kit. Each immunoSEQ 96-well plate was sequenced on its own single-read 150-cycle Illumina NextSeq 550 flow cell. The paper's processing steps were these. The immunoSEQ output contained only junctional sequences without quality scores, so filtering could not match that applied to full-length reads. Sequences were annotated with PyIR, a Python wrapper for IgBLAST v1.9, using IMGT germline references to assign V/J genes and CDR3. Any read was removed if the V/J assignment was weak (E-value above 1e-6), the CDR3 was missing, or the read contained stop codons, out-of-frame junctions, or ambiguous translated residues. V3J clonotypes were defined as sequences sharing the same inferred V gene, J gene, and CDR3 amino acid sequence. Percentage overlap between repertoires was calculated by dividing the number of shared unique clonotypes by the size of the smaller repertoire. RTK rarefaction, the Chao1 estimator, and Recon v2.1 estimates of unobserved clonotypes were used to assess repertoire richness. Generation probabilities for all TCRbeta clonotypes obtained by the gDNA method from several donors were computed using OLGA. Here the immuneACCESS table is served through TCRdb, limited to in-frame sequences with V and J called. Missing clones are a known gap in these copies; in checked studies unresolved V genes cover under half, and the rest lacks a known reason. For V, J and clone size, that table is used; D and trimming come from the DNA. The sample records some 100,000 clones, under 70% of which are singletons. The ten largest account for roughly 23% of the sample.

Of note for this clone: No antigen is known for it. The sample holds no much larger clone one base away, and base qualities are not on file.

The sequence is built from TRBV2 and TRBJ2-3; tentative D gene TRBD2, with 6 bases matching. The receptor comes from a woman aged 25 to 39 in good health. Sequencing used memory CD8+ T cells sorted from blood. The cell subset or site label, as the study defines it: CD45RO+ cells pooled with CCR7-negative TemRA cells. The CDR3 region has the sequence CASSDKSGLPNTQYF. The DNA reads TGTGCCAGCAGTGACAAATCGGGACTGCCAAATACGCAGTATTTT.